This is a list of T cell receptor beta chains from one sample in a study of blood T cell repertoires in COVID-19. Produced via immunoSEQ multiplex PCR; TCRdb's table is partial and in-frame only. The sample shows 90,000 to 150,000 clones, about 90% of them seen only once. The sequenced sample was peripheral blood. All receptors derive from a human donor in a cohort sampled during active COVID-19. Each CDR3 is given with its conserved first and last residue. The order of the fields is V gene, J gene, D gene, clone size, CDR3 protein, CDR3 DNA. A D gene is named only where the DNA matches it firmly. For some rows the clone size is stated as once, few or many, or as a class when expanded; others skip it.

v_gene: TRBV5-5
j_gene: TRBJ2-3
d_gene: TRBD2
abundance: NA
CDR3aa: CASSWPSGGSSTDTQYF
CDR3nt: TGTGCCAGCAGCTGGCCTAGCGGGGGGTCTAGCACAGATACGCAGTATTTT

v_gene: TRBV4-1
j_gene: TRBJ1-1
d_gene: TRBD1
abundance: NA
CDR3aa: CASALLTGYTEAFF
CDR3nt: TGCGCCAGCGCCCTTTTGACAGGGTACACTGAAGCTTTCTTT

v_gene: TRBV4-1
j_gene: TRBJ1-1
d_gene: TRBD1
abundance: NA
CDR3aa: CASSQPLSRDRRAFF
CDR3nt: TGCGCCAGCAGCCAACCACTCTCTCGGGACAGGAGGGCTTTCTTT

v_gene: TRBV25-1
j_gene: TRBJ1-2
d_gene: TRBD1
abundance: NA
CDR3aa: CASSGQGIGYTF
CDR3nt: TGTGCCAGCAGTGGACAGGGAATTGGCTACACCTTC

v_gene: TRBV18
j_gene: TRBJ1-3
d_gene: TRBD1
abundance: NA
CDR3aa: CASSDRAQSSSGNTIYF
CDR3nt: TGTGCCAGCTCCGACAGGGCTCAATCTTCCTCTGGAAACACCATATATTTT

v_gene: TRBV12-3/TRBV12-4
j_gene: TRBJ1-5
d_gene: NA
abundance: once
CDR3aa: CASSSFLNQPQHF
CDR3nt: TGTGCCAGCAGTTCCTTCCTTAATCAGCCCCAGCATTTT

v_gene: TRBV28
j_gene: TRBJ2-2
d_gene: TRBD1
abundance: NA
CDR3aa: CASSFTGVLTGELFF
CDR3nt: TGTGCCAGCAGTTTCACAGGGGTTCTCACCGGGGAGCTGTTTTTT

v_gene: TRBV27
j_gene: TRBJ2-7
d_gene: TRBD2
abundance: NA
CDR3aa: CASSFAGGTNYEQYF
CDR3nt: TGTGCCAGCAGTTTTGCGGGGGGAACTAACTACGAGCAGTACTTC

v_gene: TRBV10-2
j_gene: TRBJ2-1
d_gene: TRBD2
abundance: NA
CDR3aa: CASRGTSGGYEQFF
CDR3nt: TGCGCCAGCAGAGGGACTAGCGGGGGCTATGAGCAGTTCTTC

v_gene: TRBV24-1
j_gene: TRBJ1-5
d_gene: NA
abundance: once
CDR3aa: CATSDTGISNQPQHF
CDR3nt: TGTGCCACCAGTGATACAGGGATTAGCAATCAGCCCCAGCATTTT

v_gene: TRBV11-3
j_gene: TRBJ1-1
d_gene: NA
abundance: NA
CDR3aa: CASSSKHPRGDRGIF
CDR3nt: TGTGCCAGCAGCTCGAAACACCCCCGGGGGGACCGAGGGATATTT

v_gene: TRBV5-1
j_gene: TRBJ2-5
d_gene: TRBD1
abundance: NA
CDR3aa: CASSLDRGLVGTQYF
CDR3nt: TGCGCCAGCAGCTTGGACAGGGGCCTGGTGGGGACCCAGTACTTC

v_gene: TRBV3-1/TRBV3-2
j_gene: TRBJ1-6
d_gene: NA
abundance: NA
CDR3aa: CASSQDLNSPLHF
CDR3nt: TGTGCCAGCAGCCAAGATCTTAATTCACCCCTCCACTTT

v_gene: TRBV12-3/TRBV12-4
j_gene: TRBJ2-2
d_gene: NA
abundance: NA
CDR3aa: CASQTEEAGELFF
CDR3nt: TGTGCCAGCCAAACCGAAGAGGCCGGGGAGCTGTTTTTT

v_gene: TRBV7-2
j_gene: TRBJ1-2
d_gene: TRBD1
abundance: NA
CDR3aa: CASSRDGTDRPSLAYGYTF
CDR3nt: TGTGCCAGCAGCCGCGATGGGACGGACAGGCCCTCCCTGGCGTATGGCTACACCTTC

v_gene: TRBV28
j_gene: TRBJ2-7
d_gene: TRBD2
abundance: NA
CDR3aa: CASRRTSGSYEQYF
CDR3nt: TGTGCCAGCAGGCGGACTAGCGGGAGCTACGAGCAGTACTTC

v_gene: TRBV6-5
j_gene: TRBJ2-5
d_gene: TRBD2
abundance: NA
CDR3aa: CASSQGLGKETQYF
CDR3nt: TGTGCCAGCAGCCAAGGACTAGGAAAAGAGACCCAGTACTTC

v_gene: TRBV3-1/TRBV3-2
j_gene: TRBJ1-6
d_gene: NA
abundance: NA
CDR3aa: CASSQERWQGGSPLHF
CDR3nt: TGTGCCAGCAGCCAAGAGAGGTGGCAGGGTGGGTCACCCCTCCACTTT

v_gene: TRBV10-2
j_gene: TRBJ2-2
d_gene: TRBD1
abundance: hyperexpanded
CDR3aa: CASRGQGNTGELFF
CDR3nt: TGCGCCAGCAGGGGACAGGGGAACACCGGGGAGCTGTTTTTT

v_gene: TRBV10-2
j_gene: TRBJ2-1
d_gene: NA
abundance: NA
CDR3aa: CASSESSYNEQFF
CDR3nt: TGCGCCAGCAGTGAGTCGAGCTACAATGAGCAGTTCTTC

v_gene: TRBV7-9
j_gene: TRBJ1-3
d_gene: NA
abundance: once
CDR3aa: CASSFLSISGNTIYF
CDR3nt: TGTGCCAGCAGCTTTCTCAGTATCTCTGGAAACACCATATATTTT

v_gene: TRBV5-4
j_gene: TRBJ1-2
d_gene: TRBD1
abundance: NA
CDR3aa: CASSLDFTGGYGYTF
CDR3nt: TGTGCCAGCAGCTTGGACTTTACAGGGGGATATGGCTACACCTTC

v_gene: TRBV24-1
j_gene: TRBJ2-1
d_gene: NA
abundance: NA
CDR3aa: CATSDPTSAWYEQFF
CDR3nt: TGTGCCACCAGTGATCCCACTAGTGCTTGGTATGAGCAGTTCTTC

v_gene: TRBV11-3
j_gene: TRBJ1-2
d_gene: NA
abundance: NA
CDR3aa: CASSLTRGQLYGYTF
CDR3nt: TGTGCCAGCAGCTTAACTCGAGGACAGCTGTATGGCTACACCTTC

v_gene: TRBV5-4
j_gene: TRBJ2-2
d_gene: TRBD1
abundance: NA
CDR3aa: CASSHRDRLTGELFF
CDR3nt: TGTGCCAGCTCACACCGGGACAGGCTAACCGGGGAGCTGTTTTTT

v_gene: TRBV3-1/TRBV3-2
j_gene: TRBJ2-3
d_gene: TRBD2
abundance: NA
CDR3aa: CASSQGTSGVVDTQYF
CDR3nt: TGTGCCAGCAGCCAGGGGACTAGCGGGGTCGTAGATACGCAGTATTTT

v_gene: TRBV24-1
j_gene: TRBJ2-1
d_gene: TRBD1
abundance: NA
CDR3aa: CATSDSGTGIHNEQFF
CDR3nt: TGTGCCACCAGTGATTCCGGGACAGGGATCCACAATGAGCAGTTCTTC

v_gene: TRBV9
j_gene: TRBJ1-1
d_gene: NA
abundance: NA
CDR3aa: CASSVTDRLPTEAFF
CDR3nt: TGTGCCAGCAGCGTTACCGACAGACTGCCTACTGAAGCTTTCTTT

v_gene: TRBV27
j_gene: TRBJ2-7
d_gene: TRBD2
abundance: NA
CDR3aa: CASSSRTSGGSGSYEQYF
CDR3nt: TGTGCCAGCAGCTCAAGGACTAGCGGGGGCTCCGGCTCCTACGAGCAGTACTTC

v_gene: TRBV4-2
j_gene: TRBJ1-3
d_gene: TRBD1
abundance: NA
CDR3aa: CASSQADRGVENTIYF
CDR3nt: TGTGCCAGCAGCCAAGCTGACAGGGGAGTAGAAAACACCATATATTTT

v_gene: TRBV30
j_gene: TRBJ2-7
d_gene: TRBD1
abundance: NA
CDR3aa: CAWTLGTGTTQYF
CDR3nt: TGTGCCTGGACCCTCGGGACAGGGACGACGCAGTACTTC

v_gene: TRBV6-6
j_gene: TRBJ1-2
d_gene: NA
abundance: NA
CDR3aa: CASSSDTVRYGYTF
CDR3nt: TGTGCCAGCAGCTCAGATACGGTGAGGTATGGCTACACCTTC

v_gene: TRBV6-1
j_gene: TRBJ1-4
d_gene: NA
abundance: once
CDR3aa: CASSEEGVRVGTNEKLFF
CDR3nt: TGTGCCAGCAGTGAAGAAGGTGTCAGGGTGGGGACTAATGAAAAACTGTTTTTT

v_gene: TRBV19
j_gene: TRBJ2-3
d_gene: NA
abundance: NA
CDR3aa: CASSIAADTQYF
CDR3nt: TGTGCCAGTAGTATAGCCGCAGATACGCAGTATTTT

v_gene: TRBV11-2
j_gene: TRBJ2-7
d_gene: NA
abundance: NA
CDR3aa: CASSLGLRRIDYEQYF
CDR3nt: TGTGCCAGCAGCTTAGGTCTTCGGCGGATCGACTACGAGCAGTACTTC

v_gene: TRBV18
j_gene: TRBJ2-3
d_gene: TRBD2
abundance: NA
CDR3aa: CASSLGLAADTQYF
CDR3nt: TGTGCCAGCTCACTGGGACTAGCGGCAGATACGCAGTATTTT

v_gene: TRBV12-5
j_gene: TRBJ1-1
d_gene: NA
abundance: NA
CDR3aa: CASGYGQRNTEAFF
CDR3nt: TGTGCTAGTGGTTACGGTCAACGAAACACTGAAGCTTTCTTT

v_gene: TRBV28
j_gene: TRBJ2-1
d_gene: TRBD2
abundance: NA
CDR3aa: CASSFSGTSGRRGFF
CDR3nt: TGTGCCAGCAGTTTCTCCGGGACTAGCGGGAGAAGGGGGTTCTTC

v_gene: TRBV12-5
j_gene: TRBJ2-3
d_gene: TRBD2
abundance: NA
CDR3aa: CASGSEPRTSSTDTQYF
CDR3nt: TGTGCTAGTGGTTCCGAACCCCGGACTAGCAGCACAGATACGCAGTATTTT

v_gene: TRBV5-1
j_gene: TRBJ2-7
d_gene: NA
abundance: NA
CDR3aa: CASTPTQGSYEQYF
CDR3nt: TGCGCCAGCACCCCGACCCAGGGATCCTACGAGCAGTACTTC

v_gene: TRBV5-1
j_gene: TRBJ1-1
d_gene: TRBD1
abundance: few
CDR3aa: CASSSDRGTTEAFF
CDR3nt: TGCGCCAGCAGTTCAGACAGGGGGACCACTGAAGCTTTCTTT

v_gene: TRBV7-2
j_gene: TRBJ1-1
d_gene: NA
abundance: NA
CDR3aa: CASSIRTVRNTEAFF
CDR3nt: TGTGCCAGCAGCATTAGGACAGTGAGGAACACTGAAGCTTTCTTT

v_gene: TRBV19
j_gene: TRBJ1-2
d_gene: TRBD1
abundance: NA
CDR3aa: CASRITTGTAGYGYTF
CDR3nt: TGTGCCAGTAGAATCACTACCGGGACAGCCGGCTATGGCTACACCTTC

v_gene: TRBV5-5
j_gene: TRBJ2-5
d_gene: TRBD1
abundance: NA
CDR3aa: CASSFPTGGEETQYF
CDR3nt: TGTGCCAGCAGCTTCCCGACAGGGGGCGAAGAGACCCAGTACTTC

v_gene: TRBV10-2
j_gene: TRBJ2-7
d_gene: NA
abundance: NA
CDR3aa: CASSEAGSYEQYF
CDR3nt: TGCGCCAGCAGTGAGGCAGGGTCCTACGAGCAGTACTTC

v_gene: TRBV5-1
j_gene: TRBJ2-5
d_gene: NA
abundance: NA
CDR3aa: CASRNGWEYQETQYF
CDR3nt: TGCGCCAGCAGGAATGGGTGGGAGTACCAAGAGACCCAGTACTTC

v_gene: TRBV19
j_gene: TRBJ1-2
d_gene: TRBD1
abundance: NA
CDR3aa: CASSIVTGVYGYTF
CDR3nt: TGTGCCAGTAGTATAGTTACAGGGGTATATGGCTACACCTTC

v_gene: TRBV11-3
j_gene: TRBJ2-7
d_gene: TRBD1
abundance: NA
CDR3aa: CASKGQGATYEQYF
CDR3nt: TGTGCCTCTAAGGGACAGGGGGCCACCTACGAGCAGTACTTC

v_gene: TRBV2
j_gene: TRBJ2-7
d_gene: TRBD1
abundance: NA
CDR3aa: CASRRDRPYEQYF
CDR3nt: TGTGCCAGCCGCCGGGACAGACCCTACGAGCAGTACTTC

v_gene: TRBV4-2
j_gene: TRBJ2-7
d_gene: NA
abundance: NA
CDR3aa: CASSQGGGYEQYF
CDR3nt: TGTGCCAGCAGCCAGGGGGGTGGCTACGAGCAGTACTTC

v_gene: TRBV7-6
j_gene: TRBJ1-1
d_gene: NA
abundance: NA
CDR3aa: CASSLAENTEAFF
CDR3nt: TGTGCCAGCAGCTTGGCAGAGAACACTGAAGCTTTCTTT

v_gene: TRBV5-1
j_gene: TRBJ2-5
d_gene: TRBD2
abundance: NA
CDR3aa: CASSLLAGGPQETQYF
CDR3nt: TGCGCCAGCAGCTTACTAGCGGGAGGGCCTCAAGAGACCCAGTACTTC

v_gene: TRBV19
j_gene: TRBJ2-5
d_gene: NA
abundance: NA
CDR3aa: CASRSGPKETQYF
CDR3nt: TGTGCCAGTAGGTCAGGGCCGAAAGAGACCCAGTACTTC